Sequencing of this T cell receptor (beta chain) was carried out in a study of blood T cell repertoires in COVID-19. This table comes from immunoSEQ multiplex PCR, and its TCRdb copy is limited to in-frame clones, with some not included. The sample lists around 290,000 clones, 86% occurring once. CDR3 length: 12 residues. V was cut by 5 bases and J by 5 bases, with 6 bases left in between. CDR1 is SEHNR, CDR2 FQNEAQ, per germline (reference sequence). In Cohort 3, a recovered donor had either two negative PCRs, clearance, or symptom resolution. V gene TRBV7-9 combines with J gene TRBJ2-2; D is possibly TRBD1 (5 bases). Sequences were obtained from PBMCs or T cells enriched from blood (not recorded which). The TCR sequence derives from a woman between 18 and 29 years old who had recovered from COVID-19. The CDR3 sequence: CASSPGTGELFF. The CDR3 region has the DNA TGTGCCAGCAGCCCAGGGACCGGGGAGCTGTTTTTT.